Presented here are 6 T cell receptor beta chains from one specimen sequenced in a study of CD8 T cells in ankylosing spondylitis. TCRdb re-called the 5' RACE reads through MiXCR, storing one row per CDR3 protein. The sample comprises around 160,000 distinct CDR3 sequences, roughly 12% of which are singletons, and 25% to 30% rests with the top ten. Sequencing input: blood, either unsorted or a sorted T cell fraction (not recorded which). The source of these receptors is a male donor with ankylosing spondylitis or in good health (not recorded which).

The rearrangement joins TRBV12-3 or TRBV12-4 to TRBJ1-1; no clear D. Trimming removed 8 bases from V and 4 bases from J, with 11 bases in between. CDR3 length equals 12 residues. CDR3 nucleotides: TGTGCCAGCCAACTCTTAGGCACTGAAGCTTTCTTT. Its translation is CASQLLGTEAFF.

V gene TRBV7-2 combines with J gene TRBJ2-3; D perhaps matches TRBD1 (6 bases). Trimming took off 4 bases at V and 6 bases at J, with 14 bases between the two ends. Germline V gives CDR1 SGHTA, CDR2 FQGNSA. This CDR3 spans 14 amino acids. The chain's CDR3 is CASSSQGQGDTQYF. Written as DNA, the CDR3 is TGTGCCAGCAGCTCCCAGGGCCAGGGGGATACGCAGTATTTT.

In regard to this clonotype: A much larger clone lies a single base off, so this may be a read error. This sequence joins TRBV27 and TRBJ2-2; the D is unclear. The germline V gene encodes CDR1 MNHEY and CDR2 SMNVEV (reference sequence). V lost 4 bases and J 7 bases, leaving 16 bases between the germline ends. The CDR3 extends over 15 amino acids. The CDR3: CASSSRADVIGELFF. CDR3 nucleotides: TGTGCCAGCAGTTCACGGGCTGACGTGATCGGGGAGCTGTTTTTT.

This chain uses TRBV12-3 or TRBV12-4 with TRBJ2-1, with TRBD1 matching over 9 bases. J gave up 4 bases and V 8 bases, and 12 bases lay outside the gene matches. This CDR3 comprises 16 residues. CDR3 protein: CASLSQGANGYNEQFF. In DNA, the CDR3 is TGTGCCAGCCTTTCACAGGGGGCAAATGGATACAATGAGCAGTTCTTC.

With respect to this clonotype: A read error may be the cause here, since a much bigger clone is one base away. The chain joins TRBV5-1 to TRBJ2-1, with D uncertain. Trimming shortened V by 0 bases and J by 12 bases, and 7 bases separated the two germline ends. Germline assignment: CDR1 SGHRS and CDR2 YFSETQ. The CDR3 contains 11 residues. In DNA, the CDR3 is TGCGCCAGCAGCTTGGGGGCAGCGCAGTTCTTC. This codes for CASSLGAAQFF.

There are many counts of this clonotype. The V gene is TRBV4-2, the J gene TRBJ2-7, with D possibly matching TRBD1 (6 bases). Germline V CDR1 and CDR2: LGHNA, YNFKEQ. The V and J ends lost 7 bases and 2 bases respectively, with 15 bases between them. The CDR3 has 14 residues. In nucleotides, the CDR3 is TGTGCCAGCAAAGACACAGGGAACGCCTACGAGCAGTACTTC. Protein: CASKDTGNAYEQYF.